Each of the 23 T cell receptor beta chains below was sequenced from the same sample in a study of blood T cells in healthy people across ages. A second PCR, run for about 6 to 11 cycles, used a sample-barcoded 5' primer plus a J-beta primer mix. A single record per CDR3 protein comes from TCRdb applying MiXCR to the 5' RACE reads. The data hold hundreds of thousands of distinct CDR3 sequences, with roughly 20% observed a single time. Sequenced sample: blood. These receptors all come from a man aged 65 to 85 in good health.

This clonotype appeared a few times. This chain links TRBV5-1 with TRBJ2-1; 13 nucleotides agree with TRBD2. After removal of 4 bases from V and 6 bases from J, the junction contained 7 bases not matched to a gene. CDR3 length: 16 residues. CDR1 is SGHRS and CDR2 is YFSETQ in the germline V gene. The CDR3 loop reads CASSLTSGRFGNEQFF. In DNA form, the CDR3 reads TGCGCCAGCAGCCTGACTAGCGGGAGGTTTGGCAATGAGCAGTTCTTC.

The genes are TRBV5-1 and TRBJ2-5, with 8 bases that match TRBD1. The J call may not be correct, given that the DNA end is closer to TRBJ2-1. Germline V gene sequence: CDR1 SGHRS, CDR2 YFSETQ. This CDR3 has 13 residues. The CDR3 here is CASSGDRGGEQFF. CDR3 DNA sequence: TGCGCCAGCAGCGGCGACAGGGGAGGTGAGCAGTTCTTC.

The chain combines TRBV20-1 with TRBJ2-5; D possibly uses TRBD1 or TRBD2 (5 bases each). The CDR3 consists of 14 residues. CDR1 is DFQATT and CDR2 is SNEGSKA in the germline V gene (reference sequence). With 1 base removed from V and 4 bases from J, the gap between germline ends came to 13 bases. In DNA, the CDR3 is TGCAGTGCTAGAGCTCGGGGCCAGGCAGAGACCCAGTACTTC. It codes for CSARARGQAETQYF.

This chain links TRBV28 with TRBJ2-3; a weak D match, TRBD2 (7 bases). The V gene's germline CDR1 is MDHEN and CDR2 SYDVKM. The V and J ends lost 3 bases and 4 bases respectively, with 14 bases between them. CDR3 size: 15 residues. CDR3 sequence (DNA): TGTGCCAGCAGTTTCACGGGGGGCATGGCAGATACGCAGTATTTT. It translates to CASSFTGGMADTQYF.

The chain has TRBV2 and TRBJ2-5; D is uncertain. With 4 bases removed from V and 5 bases from J, the gap between germline ends came to 14 bases. Germline-derived CDR1 and CDR2 are SNHLY and FYNNEI. This CDR3 spans 14 amino acids. As DNA, the CDR3 is TGTGCCAGCAGTGTTGGCACTCAAGGGGAGACCCAGTACTTC. This sequence encodes CASSVGTQGETQYF.

In its sample, this clonotype was seen a few times. For the CDR3, the DNA is TGCAGCGCATCCCAAGACAGGGACAGCTACGAGCAGTACTTC. Translating it yields CSASQDRDSYEQYF. The chain couples TRBV20-1 to TRBJ2-7, with TRBD1 matching 7 bases. The germline CDR1 and CDR2 sequences are DFQATT and SNEGSKA (reference sequence). The CDR3 has 14 amino acids.

This clonotype was detected a few times. The gene calls are TRBV29-1 and TRBJ1-3; no firm D call. The CDR3 is made up of 12 amino acids. Germline-derived CDR1 and CDR2 are SQVTM and ANQGSEA. Trimming pared 4 bases from V and 3 bases from J, leaving 7 bases between. CDR3 sequence (DNA): TGCAGCGTTGCTTCCAGTGGAAACACCATATATTTT. It encodes CSVASSGNTIYF.

This clonotype was observed a handful of times. This rearrangement joins TRBV6-2 or TRBV6-3 to TRBJ1-2, with 8 nucleotides matching TRBD1. Germline V gene data show CDR1 as MNHEY and CDR2 as SVGEGT. V lost 6 bases and J lost 4; bases outside the gene matches: 13. The CDR3 consists of 16 residues. The CDR3 DNA is TGTGCCAGCAGCCACCAGACAGGGGACGCTCGCTATGGCTACACCTTC. Translating gives CASSHQTGDARYGYTF.

This clonotype was picked up a small number of times. This chain joins TRBV14 and TRBJ2-5; possibly TRBD1 or TRBD2 for D (6 bases each). V gave up 4 bases and J gave up 4 bases, with 22 bases separating them. Germline loops: CDR1 SGHDN, CDR2 FVKESK. CDR3 length: 17 amino acids. CDR3 sequence: CASSRLRSRGGGETQYF. The CDR3 DNA follows: TGTGCCAGCAGCCGCCTTAGAAGCAGGGGAGGAGGAGAGACCCAGTACTTC.

The chain has TRBV7-9 and TRBJ2-5; possibly TRBD2 for D (6 bases). TRBJ2-7 explains the end of the DNA better; the J call may be wrong. CDR3 length equals 14 residues. Per germline, CDR1 SEHNR and CDR2 FQNEAQ (reference sequence). In DNA, the CDR3 is TGTGCCAGCAGCCCTCTAGCGACGGCCTACGAGCAGTACTTC. Amino acid sequence: CASSPLATAYEQYF.

The chain couples TRBV5-1 to TRBJ2-5, with TRBD2 as a possible D gene (5 bases). The closer fit of TRBJ2-1 to the DNA end suggests the J call may be wrong. The CDR3 extends over 15 amino acids. Germline CDR1 is SGHRS and CDR2 is YFSETQ. CDR3 protein: CASSLDPPPGNEQFF. The CDR3 nucleotides read TGCGCCAGCAGCCTGGACCCACCTCCGGGGAATGAGCAGTTCTTC.

The rearrangement joins TRBV7-9 to TRBJ2-7, with TRBD2 identical over 11 bases. This CDR3 is built from 17 residues. Looked up from germline, CDR1 is SEHNR and CDR2 is FQNEAQ (reference sequence). Losses at the gene ends were 2 bases for V and 2 bases for J; bases not matched to a gene: 8. CDR3 in DNA: TGTGCCAGCAGCTTATCCCCGACTAGCGGGGAAACCTACGAGCAGTACTTC. Its protein is CASSLSPTSGETYEQYF.

The chain combines TRBV2 with TRBJ2-5; D gene unclear. TRBJ2-1 explains the end of the DNA better; the J call may be wrong. CDR1 and CDR2 from the germline V gene are SNHLY and FYNNEI. The length of the CDR3 is 11 residues. For the CDR3, the DNA is TGTGCCAGCCAAGCCCTCAATGAGCAGTTCTTC. It codes for CASQALNEQFF.

This clonotype came up many times. The chain carries TRBV28 and TRBJ2-7; D is ambiguous. This CDR3 has 16 amino acids. V was cut by 4 bases and J by 2 bases, with 18 bases left in between. CDR1 and CDR2 (germline): MDHEN, SYDVKM. The CDR3 loop is CASSSPRVAATYEQYF. DNA of the CDR3: TGTGCCAGCAGTTCCCCTCGGGTGGCCGCCACCTACGAGCAGTACTTC.

About this clonotype itself: The CDR3 end shows no conserved phenylalanine or tryptophan, and so a read error is likely. V usage is TRBV12-3 or TRBV12-4 and J usage is TRBJ2-1, with D possibly matching TRBD2 (5 bases). V was pared by 6 bases and J by 12 bases, with 15 bases between. The CDR3 extends over 12 amino acids. The CDR3 here is CASRSRAVVQFS. CDR3 bases: TGTGCCAGCAGATCGAGAGCGGTCGTGCAGTTCTCC.

V usage is TRBV18 and J usage is TRBJ1-4; no reliable D call. CDR3 length: 13 amino acids. V was clipped by 1 base and J by 11 bases, with 11 bases between them. The germline V gene has CDR1 KGHSH and CDR2 LQKENI. CDR3 residues: CASSPLDGSKLFF. In DNA form, the CDR3 reads TGTGCCAGCTCACCACTGGACGGGTCGAAACTGTTTTTT.

This clonotype was observed a handful of times. This chain links TRBV9 with TRBJ2-5, with 8 bases identical to TRBD2. The V and J ends lost 3 bases and 4 bases, in that order; junction bases with no gene match: 5. The CDR3 covers 14 residues. The germline V gene encodes CDR1 SGDLS and CDR2 YYNGEE. The CDR3, as DNA: TGTGCCAGCAGCGCCTCGGCGGGAGGAGAGACCCAGTACTTC. This gives the protein CASSASAGGETQYF.

This chain's CDR3 is CRTDRTDTQYF. The CDR3 DNA is TGCAGAACGGACCGCACAGATACGCAGTATTTT. The chain uses TRBV20-1 and TRBJ2-3, with no clear D. Germline V gene sequence: CDR1 DFQATT, CDR2 SNEGSKA (reference sequence). The CDR3 length is 11 residues.

This clonotype was seen more than once but under ten times. The V gene is TRBV7-2, the J gene TRBJ2-7; D is undetermined. Trimming stripped 6 bases from V and 2 bases from J, with 8 bases between. Germline V gene data show CDR1 as SGHTA and CDR2 as FQGNSA. The CDR3 runs to 12 residues. The DNA for the CDR3 is TGTGCCAGCAGTACAACTCCCTACGAGCAGTACTTC. It is translated as CASSTTPYEQYF.

Only a few counts were recorded for this clonotype. The gene calls are TRBV20-1 and TRBJ2-7, with TRBD2 matching over 7 bases. CDR3 length: 15 amino acids. Germline CDR1 reads DFQATT; CDR2 reads SNEGSKA (reference sequence). After removal of 6 bases from V and 1 base from J, the junction contained 12 bases not matched to a gene. The CDR3 loop is CSAEPPAAGSYEQYF. CDR3 DNA sequence: TGCAGTGCGGAGCCTCCCGCAGCGGGGTCCTACGAGCAGTACTTC.

The CDR3: CATSDPLASGRASGDTQYF. The CDR3 DNA reads TGTGCCACCAGTGATCCCCTTGCTAGCGGGAGGGCCTCGGGGGATACGCAGTATTTT. The chain employs TRBV24-1 and TRBJ2-3; 12 bases align to TRBD2. Germline V gives CDR1 KGHDR, CDR2 SFDVKD. V trimming: 3 bases; J trimming: 6 bases; junction bases outside the gene matches: 15. There are 19 residues in the CDR3.

In its sample, this clonotype was seen a few times. V usage is TRBV20-1 and J usage is TRBJ2-1; 7 nucleotides align to TRBD2. This CDR3 is built from 17 residues. V lost 0 bases, J lost 0 bases, and 8 bases stayed unmatched. Germline V CDR1 and CDR2: DFQATT, SNEGSKA (reference sequence). The CDR3 spells CSARDPGTTSSYNEQFF. Written as DNA, the CDR3 is TGCAGTGCTAGAGACCCCGGGACTACGAGCTCCTACAATGAGCAGTTCTTC.

V and J are TRBV12-3 or TRBV12-4 and TRBJ1-1; D is unclear. The CDR3 is 15 residues long. Trimming pared 5 bases from V and 7 bases from J, leaving 20 bases between. The CDR3 region is CASSPSGEYKGEAFF. The DNA of the CDR3 is TGTGCCAGCAGTCCCAGCGGGGAATATAAAGGTGAAGCTTTCTTT.